One sample yielded the 32 T cell receptor beta chains listed below, sequenced in a study of T cells after yellow fever vaccination. TCRdb reanalysed the 5' RACE reads using MiXCR and keeps one entry per CDR3 protein. The table has about 370,000 distinct CDR3 sequences, approximately 10% seen once; the top ten hold around 18%. The material was PBMCs, obtained on the day of the first yellow fever vaccination. These receptors were collected from a man aged 18-30 years who received the YFV17D yellow fever vaccine.

The rearrangement uses TRBV5-4 and TRBJ1-4, with TRBD1 matching 9 bases. CDR1 SGHNT and CDR2 YYREEE come from the germline V gene (reference sequence). CDR3 length: 15 amino acids. V lost 2 bases to trimming and J lost 5 bases; unmatched junction nucleotides: 4. In nucleotides, the CDR3 is TGTGCCAGCAGCTTCGCGACAGGGGGAAATGAAAAACTGTTTTTT. This gives the protein CASSFATGGNEKLFF.

Here the CDR3 reads CASSQGAAGYNEQFF. CDR3 in DNA: TGCGCCAGCAGCCAAGGTGCAGCGGGGTACAATGAGCAGTTCTTC. V usage is TRBV4-3 and J usage is TRBJ2-1, with 7 bases that match TRBD2. This CDR3 has 15 residues. Germline V gives CDR1 LGHNA, CDR2 YSLEER. The V and J ends lost 1 base and 4 bases, in that order; junction bases with no gene match: 4.

This clonotype was found a few times. The V call is TRBV20-1, the J call TRBJ2-3; no definite D call. The CDR3 is 12 residues long. Germline V gene data show CDR1 as DFQATT and CDR2 as SNEGSKA (reference sequence). The V gene lost 5 bases and the J gene lost 0 bases, with 6 bases spanning the gap. This chain's CDR3 is CSAAPSTDTQYF. The CDR3 nucleotides are TGCAGTGCTGCCCCTAGCACAGATACGCAGTATTTT.

This clonotype came up a few times. V is TRBV19 and J is TRBJ1-5, with a possible D match to TRBD1 (6 bases). This CDR3 contains 15 residues. Germline lookup yields CDR1 LNHDA and CDR2 SQIVND (reference sequence). Trimming left V 0 bases short and J 3 bases short, with 9 bases between. The CDR3 DNA is TGTGCCAGTAGTATAGAAGGGACATTCAATCAGCCCCAGCATTTT. Protein sequence: CASSIEGTFNQPQHF.

The genes are TRBV20-1 and TRBJ1-6, with TRBD1 as a possible D gene (5 bases). The CDR3 totals 15 residues. Trimming cost V 1 base and J 4 bases, with 11 bases left between them. CDR1 and CDR2 (germline): DFQATT, SNEGSKA (reference sequence). The DNA for the CDR3 is TGCAGTGCTAGAGGCAGGGAAGGGTATAATTCACCCCTCCACTTT. Residues: CSARGREGYNSPLHF.

The J gene is TRBJ2-3, the V gene TRBV20-1; 7 positions match TRBD2. The germline gives CDR1 DFQATT, CDR2 SNEGSKA (reference sequence). This CDR3 region has 17 residues. Trimming cost V 5 bases and J 6 bases; bases outside gene matches: 20. CDR3 sequence (DNA): TGCAGTGCTTTTGGCGGGAGTAGGTCGGGGACGTTGGATACGCAGTATTTT. Translating gives CSAFGGSRSGTLDTQYF.

This clonotype came up many times. J is TRBJ1-1 and V is TRBV12-3 or TRBV12-4, with TRBD1 as a possible D gene (6 bases). Trimming took off 3 bases at V and 5 bases at J, with 13 bases between the two ends. The CDR3 spans 14 residues. CDR3 in DNA: TGTGCCAGCAGTTTTTTCCAGGGGCAGACTGAAGCTTTCTTT. Encoded protein: CASSFFQGQTEAFF.

Details on this clonotype: Since a much larger clone is just one base distant, this may be a read error. The chain uses TRBV5-4 and TRBJ1-1; D gene ambiguous. V lost 5 bases to trimming and J lost 4 bases, with 9 bases between them. Germline CDR1 reads SGHNT; CDR2 reads YYREEE (reference sequence). The CDR3 extends over 12 amino acids. The DNA for the CDR3 is TGTGCCAGCAGGGAGGGATCCACTGAAGCTTTCTTT. The encoded protein is CASREGSTEAFF.

The V gene is TRBV7-8, the J gene TRBJ1-2; unclear D gene. This CDR3 region has 13 residues. Germline CDR1 reads SGHVS; CDR2 reads FQNEAQ. Trimming left V 1 base short and J 7 bases short, with 10 bases between. The CDR3 here is CASSLGSGSGYTF. The CDR3 coding sequence is TGTGCCAGCAGCTTAGGGTCGGGGTCTGGCTACACCTTC.

Only a few counts were recorded for this clonotype. The genes are TRBV28 and TRBJ2-5; 13 bases line up with TRBD2. The CDR3 contains 15 residues. Germline assignment: CDR1 MDHEN and CDR2 SYDVKM. Trimming took 5 bases from V and 5 from J; bases not matched to a gene: 5. CDR3 DNA: TGTGCCAGCAGTGCAGGACTAGCGGGGGTTGAGACCCAGTACTTC. Protein: CASSAGLAGVETQYF.

This clonotype occurred a few times. The chain is built from TRBV6-2 or TRBV6-3 and TRBJ2-2; 8 bases are shared with TRBD2. Germline assignment: CDR1 MNHEY and CDR2 SVGEGT. Trimming removed 4 bases from V and 8 bases from J; junction bases left unmatched: 9. The CDR3 loop spans 15 amino acids. This CDR3 is CASSFGLAGWGELFF. CDR3 bases: TGTGCCAGCAGTTTCGGACTAGCTGGGTGGGGGGAGCTGTTTTTT.

The rearrangement joins TRBV12-5 to TRBJ2-2, with D possibly being TRBD1 (7 bases). Germline-derived CDR1 and CDR2 are LGHNT and FRNRAP. V was pared by 8 bases and J by 5 bases, with 15 bases between. The CDR3 covers 14 residues. CDR3 region: CASIGGGGTGELFF. The DNA of the CDR3 is TGTGCTAGTATAGGAGGGGGCGGAACCGGGGAGCTGTTTTTT.

V is TRBV7-6 and J is TRBJ2-7; 8 bases line up with TRBD1. CDR1 is SGHVS, CDR2 FNYEAQ, per germline. This CDR3 contains 14 residues. The V and J ends lost 5 bases and 2 bases, in that order; junction bases with no gene match: 5. The CDR3 spells CASSTTGGPYEQYF. CDR3 sequence (DNA): TGTGCCAGCAGCACTACAGGGGGTCCCTACGAGCAGTACTTC.

This chain links TRBV4-2 with TRBJ2-7; D unclear. Trimming removed 0 bases from V and 1 base from J, with 13 bases in between. The germline CDR1 and CDR2 sequences are LGHNA and YNFKEQ. This CDR3 comprises 16 residues. CDR3 nucleotides: TGTGCCAGCAGCCAAGATAGGCAGGACCCTTCCTACGAGCAGTACTTC. It is translated as CASSQDRQDPSYEQYF.

There are a few counts of this clonotype. The chain combines TRBV7-2 with TRBJ1-5, with TRBD1 as a possible D gene (5 bases). With 6 bases removed from V and 0 bases from J, the gap between germline ends came to 12 bases. Looked up from germline, CDR1 is SGHTA and CDR2 is FQGNSA. This CDR3 is 15 amino acids long. The CDR3 DNA sequence: TGTGCCAGCAGTCCCGTTGGACATAGCAATCAGCCCCAGCATTTT. This encodes CASSPVGHSNQPQHF.

Ten or more counts support this clonotype. This chain uses TRBV5-1 with TRBJ2-5; 10 positions agree with TRBD2. V shed 3 bases and J 2 bases; nucleotides not matched to a gene: 7. The V gene's germline CDR1 is SGHRS and CDR2 YFSETQ. CDR3 length equals 16 residues. The CDR3 nucleotides are TGCGCCAGCAGCTCCGCCGGGACTAGCGTTCAAGAGACCCAGTACTTC. Translated, it gives CASSSAGTSVQETQYF.

This clonotype was detected a few times. The chain links TRBV9 to TRBJ2-7; TRBD2 agrees at 10 bases. V shed 8 bases and J 5 bases; nucleotides not matched to a gene: 10. This CDR3 has 14 residues. Germline CDR1 is SGDLS and CDR2 is YYNGEE. In nucleotides, the CDR3 is TGTGCCAGTTCGGGAGCGGGGGGGTTCGACGAGCAGTACTTC. Translation: CASSGAGGFDEQYF.

The chain links TRBV4-1 to TRBJ2-5; possibly TRBD1 or TRBD2 for D (6 bases each). The ends were cut back, 4 bases at V and 5 bases at J, with 17 bases in the middle. The CDR3 spans 15 residues. Per germline, CDR1 MGHRA and CDR2 YSYEKL. CDR3 nucleotides: TGCGCCAGCAGCCGGTACGGGGGCGCGGGTGAGACCCAGTACTTC. It translates to CASSRYGGAGETQYF.

The chain employs TRBV20-1 and TRBJ2-1; 8 bases line up with TRBD2. The CDR3 has 22 residues. Germline V CDR1 and CDR2: DFQATT, SNEGSKA (reference sequence). The trim removed 4 bases at V and 3 bases at J, leaving 29 bases unmatched. CDR3: CSAKTFTILLAAPYHLYNEQFF. Written as DNA, the CDR3 is TGCAGTGCTAAAACCTTCACTATCCTACTAGCGGCCCCATACCATCTCTACAATGAGCAGTTCTTC.

In this sample, this clonotype turned up many times. The V call is TRBV12-3 or TRBV12-4, the J call TRBJ2-3, with 7 bases fitting TRBD1. The CDR3 has 16 amino acids. V was clipped by 1 base and J by 4 bases; unmatched bases: 8. Written as DNA, the CDR3 is TGTGCCAGCAGTTTAGTTCCAGGGGGAAAATCAGATACGCAGTATTTT. Encoded protein: CASSLVPGGKSDTQYF.

This clonotype was picked up a small number of times. This sequence joins TRBV18 and TRBJ2-7; maybe TRBD2 (5 bases). There are 13 residues in the CDR3. V lost 3 bases to trimming and J lost 3 bases, with 9 bases between them. Germline-derived CDR1 and CDR2 are KGHSH and LQKENI. CDR3 region: CASSPPGYYEQYF. Here the CDR3 DNA reads TGTGCCAGCTCACCTCCGGGGTACTACGAGCAGTACTTC. The entire variable domain, with the rest obtained from reference TRBV18 and TRBJ2-7, is as follows: NAGVMQNPRHLVRRRGQEARLRCSPMKGHSHVYWYRQLPEEGLKFMVYLQKENIIDESGMPKERFSAEFPKEGPSILRIQQVVRGDSAAYFCASSPPGYYEQYFGPGTRLTVT.

This clonotype has just a few counts. The CDR3 bases are TGTGCCAGCAGCCCTTCGGGACTAGCGGGGGGGCGGGATGAGCAGTTCTTC. This sequence encodes CASSPSGLAGGRDEQFF. V gene TRBV7-3 combines with J gene TRBJ2-1; TRBD2 matches at 16 bases. V lost 5 bases and J lost 8; bases outside the gene matches: 9. Germline CDR1 and CDR2: SGHTA and FQGTGA. This CDR3 comprises 17 residues.

V gene TRBV12-3 or TRBV12-4 combines with J gene TRBJ1-2, with D possibly matching TRBD1 (5 bases). CDR3 length: 13 residues. V shed 6 bases and J shed 8 bases, with 16 bases lying between them. CDR3 coding DNA: TGTGCCAGCAGGAAGACAGAGGGATACGGCTACACCTTC. Translating it yields CASRKTEGYGYTF.

The chain has TRBV7-9 and TRBJ2-7; TRBD1 matches at 7 bases. Trimming at V came to 5 bases and at J to 3 bases, leaving 7 bases not matched to a gene. This CDR3 contains 14 residues. Germline loops: CDR1 SEHNR, CDR2 FQNEAQ (reference sequence). CDR3: CASSPRDSLYEQYV. CDR3 nucleotides: TGTGCCAGCAGCCCCCGGGACAGCCTCTACGAGCAGTACGTC.

This clonotype was recorded a few times. This chain links TRBV5-1 with TRBJ2-5, with 11 bases that match TRBD2. The CDR3 has 15 amino acids. The J segment lost 5 bases and the V segment lost 3 bases, leaving 6 bases of the junction unmatched. The V gene's germline CDR1 is SGHRS and CDR2 YFSETQ. CDR3 DNA sequence: TGCGCCAGCAGCTCCCAGACTAGCGGGGTGGAGACCCAGTACTTC. It encodes CASSSQTSGVETQYF. Using reference TRBV5-1 and TRBJ2-5 for the parts outside the CDR3, the full variable domain is KAGVTQTPRYLIKTRGQQVTLSCSPISGHRSVSWYQQTPGQGLQFLFEYFSETQRNKGNFPGRFSGRQFSNSRSEMNVSTLELGDSALYLCASSSQTSGVETQYFGPGTRLLVL.

This chain uses TRBV5-6 with TRBJ1-4; no definite D call. V shed 4 bases and J shed 0 bases, with 10 bases lying between them. This CDR3 has 15 residues. Germline CDR1 reads SGHDT; CDR2 reads YYEEEE. The CDR3 here is CASSDGGPTNEKLFF. The CDR3 DNA is TGTGCCAGCAGCGACGGCGGCCCAACTAATGAAAAACTGTTTTTT.

The sample holds many counts of this clonotype. V gene TRBV10-3 combines with J gene TRBJ2-3, with D perhaps given as TRBD1 or TRBD2 (5 bases each). Germline CDR1 and CDR2: ENHRY and SYGVKD. V was trimmed by 5 bases and J by 2 bases, leaving 14 bases between them. This CDR3 is built from 15 residues. CDR3 residues: CAISHGGLITDTQYF. In DNA form, the CDR3 reads TGTGCCATCAGTCATGGGGGTCTAATCACAGATACGCAGTATTTT.

Many counts were recorded for this clonotype. This chain joins TRBV10-3 and TRBJ2-7; D may be TRBD1 (6 bases). The CDR3 is 14 amino acids. Per the germline V gene, CDR1 is ENHRY and CDR2 is SYGVKD. V lost 0 bases to trimming and J lost 0 bases, with 6 bases between them. The CDR3 DNA reads TGTGCCATCAGTGAGTCGGACAGCTCCTACGAGCAGTACTTC. Its protein product is CAISESDSSYEQYF.

The rearrangement joins TRBV7-2 to TRBJ2-5; no reliable D call. V was shortened by 2 bases and J by 5 bases, with 12 bases between the two germline ends. Germline CDR1 and CDR2: SGHTA and FQGNSA. This CDR3 region has 14 residues. CDR3 bases: TGTGCCAGCAGCTTAATAGGCCGACCGGAGACCCAGTACTTC. Amino acids: CASSLIGRPETQYF.

There are a few counts of this clonotype. This chain joins TRBV6-1 and TRBJ2-7, with D perhaps TRBD2 (6 bases). V was trimmed by 3 bases and J by 3 bases, leaving 9 bases between them. The CDR3 sequence is 13 residues long. Germline V lookup: CDR1 MNHNS, CDR2 SASEGT. CDR3 nucleotides: TGTGCCAGCAGTGAGGGACTGCGCTACGAGCAGTACTTC. It translates to CASSEGLRYEQYF.

A few counts support this clonotype. V usage is TRBV7-9 and J usage is TRBJ1-4; D may be TRBD1 (5 bases). Trimming shortened V by 2 bases and J by 4 bases, and 8 bases separated the two germline ends. The CDR3 spans 14 residues. Germline values: CDR1 SEHNR, CDR2 FQNEAQ (reference sequence). The CDR3 here is CASSLNQGNEKLFF. The CDR3 region has the DNA TGTGCCAGCAGCTTAAACCAGGGTAATGAAAAACTGTTTTTT.

This clonotype showed up just a few times. In DNA, the CDR3 is TGCAGTGCCCTTACCCGGACAGATACGCAGTATTTT. Protein: CSALTRTDTQYF. The J gene is TRBJ2-3, the V gene TRBV20-1; D remains unclear. Germline V gene sequence: CDR1 DFQATT, CDR2 SNEGSKA (reference sequence). The CDR3 has 12 residues. V dropped 6 bases and J dropped 3 bases, with 10 bases sitting between them.